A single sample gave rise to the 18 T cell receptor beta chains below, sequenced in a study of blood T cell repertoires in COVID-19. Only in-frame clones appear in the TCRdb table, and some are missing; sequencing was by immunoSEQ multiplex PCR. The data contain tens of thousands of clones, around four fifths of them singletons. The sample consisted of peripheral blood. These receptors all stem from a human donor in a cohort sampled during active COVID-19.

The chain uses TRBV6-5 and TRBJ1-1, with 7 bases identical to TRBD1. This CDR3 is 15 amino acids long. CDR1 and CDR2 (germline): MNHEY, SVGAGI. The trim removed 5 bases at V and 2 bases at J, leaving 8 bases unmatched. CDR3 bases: TGTGCCAGCAGTCGAAGGGGGCAGGGAAACACTGAAGCTTTCTTT. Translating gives CASSRRGQGNTEAFF.

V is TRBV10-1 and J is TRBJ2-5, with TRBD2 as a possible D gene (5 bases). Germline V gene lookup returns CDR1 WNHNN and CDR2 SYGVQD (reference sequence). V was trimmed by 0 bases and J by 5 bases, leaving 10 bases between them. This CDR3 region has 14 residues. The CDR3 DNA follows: TGCGCCAGCAGTGAGTCGGCCGGGGTTGAGACCCAGTACTTC. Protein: CASSESAGVETQYF.

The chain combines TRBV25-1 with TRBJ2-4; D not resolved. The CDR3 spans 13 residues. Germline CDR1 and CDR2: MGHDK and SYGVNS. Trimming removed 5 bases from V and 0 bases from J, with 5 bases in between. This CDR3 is CASSSVAKNIQYF. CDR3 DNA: TGTGCCAGCAGTTCTGTAGCCAAAAACATTCAGTACTTC.

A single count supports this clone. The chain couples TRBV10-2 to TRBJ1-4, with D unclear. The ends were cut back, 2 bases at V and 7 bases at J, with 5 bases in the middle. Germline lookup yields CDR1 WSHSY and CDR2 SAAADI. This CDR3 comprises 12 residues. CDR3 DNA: TGCGCCAGCAGTGAGAATCGTGAAAAACTGTTTTTT. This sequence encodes CASSENREKLFF.

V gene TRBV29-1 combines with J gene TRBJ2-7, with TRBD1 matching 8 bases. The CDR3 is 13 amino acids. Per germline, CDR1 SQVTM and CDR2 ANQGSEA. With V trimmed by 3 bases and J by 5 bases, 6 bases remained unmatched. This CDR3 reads CSVDRTGYNEQYF. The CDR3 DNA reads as TGCAGCGTTGACAGGACAGGGTACAACGAGCAGTACTTC.

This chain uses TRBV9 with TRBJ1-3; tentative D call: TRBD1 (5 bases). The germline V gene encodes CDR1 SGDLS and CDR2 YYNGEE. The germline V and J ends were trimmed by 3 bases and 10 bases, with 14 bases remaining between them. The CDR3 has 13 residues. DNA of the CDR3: TGTGCCAGCAGCGGCCCCGACAGCCGGACCATATATTTT. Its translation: CASSGPDSRTIYF.

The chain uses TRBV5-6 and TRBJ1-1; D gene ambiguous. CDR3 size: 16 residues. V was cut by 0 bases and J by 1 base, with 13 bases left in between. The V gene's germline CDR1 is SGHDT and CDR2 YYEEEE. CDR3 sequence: CASSLESQWWNTEAFF. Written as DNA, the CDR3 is TGTGCCAGCAGCTTGGAGTCGCAGTGGTGGAACACTGAAGCTTTCTTT.

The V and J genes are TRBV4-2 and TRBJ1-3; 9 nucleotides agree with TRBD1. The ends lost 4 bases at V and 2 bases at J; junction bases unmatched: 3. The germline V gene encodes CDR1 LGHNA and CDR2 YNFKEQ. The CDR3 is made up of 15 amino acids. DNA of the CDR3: TGTGCCAGCAGCCGGGGGACAGGGACTGGAAACACCATATATTTT. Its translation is CASSRGTGTGNTIYF.

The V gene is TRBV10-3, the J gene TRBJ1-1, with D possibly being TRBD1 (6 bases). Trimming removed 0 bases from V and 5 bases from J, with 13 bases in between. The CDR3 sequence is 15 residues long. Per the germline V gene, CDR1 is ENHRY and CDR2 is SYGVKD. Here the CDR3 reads CAISESKGGDTEAFF. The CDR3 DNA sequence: TGTGCCATCAGTGAGTCAAAGGGGGGGGATACTGAAGCTTTCTTT.

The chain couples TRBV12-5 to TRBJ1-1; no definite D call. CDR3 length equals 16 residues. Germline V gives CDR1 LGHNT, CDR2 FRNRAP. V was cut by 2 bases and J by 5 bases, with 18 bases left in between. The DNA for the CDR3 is TGTGCTAGTGGTTTGCCCCGGGGTGGGCAGATTACTGAAGCTTTCTTT. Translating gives CASGLPRGGQITEAFF.

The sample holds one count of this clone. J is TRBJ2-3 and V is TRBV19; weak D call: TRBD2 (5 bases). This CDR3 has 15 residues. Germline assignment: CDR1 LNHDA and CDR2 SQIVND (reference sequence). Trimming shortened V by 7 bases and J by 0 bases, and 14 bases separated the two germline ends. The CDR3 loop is CASTDFISSTDTQYF. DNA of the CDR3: TGTGCCAGTACGGACTTCATTTCTAGCACAGATACGCAGTATTTT.

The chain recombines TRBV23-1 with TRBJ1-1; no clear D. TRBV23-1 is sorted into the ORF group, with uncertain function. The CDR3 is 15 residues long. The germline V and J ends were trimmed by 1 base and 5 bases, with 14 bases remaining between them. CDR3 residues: CASSQFGTLGTEAFF. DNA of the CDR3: TGCGCCAGCAGTCAATTCGGAACCCTAGGAACTGAAGCTTTCTTT.

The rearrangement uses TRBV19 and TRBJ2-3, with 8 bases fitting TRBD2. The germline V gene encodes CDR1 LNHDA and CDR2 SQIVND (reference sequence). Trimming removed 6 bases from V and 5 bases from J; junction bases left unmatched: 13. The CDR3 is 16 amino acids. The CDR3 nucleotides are TGTGCCAGTAGACTCCGCGGGGGGTGGCAAGTAGATACGCAGTATTTT. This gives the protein CASRLRGGWQVDTQYF.

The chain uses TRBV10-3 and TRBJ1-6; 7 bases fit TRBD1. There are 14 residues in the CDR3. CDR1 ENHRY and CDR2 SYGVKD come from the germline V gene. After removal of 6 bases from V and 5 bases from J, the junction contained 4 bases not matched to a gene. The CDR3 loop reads CAIRTGADNSPLHF. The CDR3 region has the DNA TGTGCCATCAGAACAGGGGCTGATAATTCACCCCTCCACTTT.

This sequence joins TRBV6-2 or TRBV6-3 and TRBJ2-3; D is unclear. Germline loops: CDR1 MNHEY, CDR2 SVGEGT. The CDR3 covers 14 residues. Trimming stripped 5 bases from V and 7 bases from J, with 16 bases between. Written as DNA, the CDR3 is TGTGCCAGCAGTCCGGAGTCGGGTGTCCATACGCAGTATTTT. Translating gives CASSPESGVHTQYF.

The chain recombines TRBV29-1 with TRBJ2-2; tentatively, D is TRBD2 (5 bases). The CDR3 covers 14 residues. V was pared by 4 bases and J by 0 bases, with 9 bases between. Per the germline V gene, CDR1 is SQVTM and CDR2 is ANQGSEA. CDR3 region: CSVGAGSNTGELFF. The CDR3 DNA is TGCAGCGTTGGGGCGGGCTCGAACACCGGGGAGCTGTTTTTT.

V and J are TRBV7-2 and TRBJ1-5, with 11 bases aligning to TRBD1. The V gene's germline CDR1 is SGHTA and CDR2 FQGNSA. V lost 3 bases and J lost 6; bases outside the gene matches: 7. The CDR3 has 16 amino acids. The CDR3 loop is CASSLTGTGGGQPQHF. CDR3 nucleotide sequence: TGTGCCAGCAGCTTGACCGGGACAGGGGGAGGTCAGCCCCAGCATTTT.

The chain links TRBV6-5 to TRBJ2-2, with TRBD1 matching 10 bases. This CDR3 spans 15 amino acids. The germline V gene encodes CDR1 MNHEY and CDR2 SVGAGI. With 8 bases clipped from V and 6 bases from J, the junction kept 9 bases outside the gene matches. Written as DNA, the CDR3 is TGTGCCAGCTTAAGGAGACAGGGGGCTCCCGGGGAGCTGTTTTTT. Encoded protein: CASLRRQGAPGELFF.